A selection of T cell receptor beta chains follows, all from one sample in a study of blood T cell repertoires in COVID-19. TCRdb keeps only in-frame clones here, not all; method: immunoSEQ multiplex PCR. The data hold around 120,000 clones, with about three quarters observed a single time. Source material: peripheral blood. These receptors originate from a woman aged 70 to 79 with acute or convalescent COVID-19. The CDR3 runs from the conserved cysteine through the conserved F or W.

j_gene: TRBJ1-1
v_gene: TRBV5-1
CDR3aa: CASSLDPSSGGTEAFF

j_gene: TRBJ1-6
v_gene: TRBV27
CDR3aa: CASGGDNWSLHF

j_gene: TRBJ2-1
v_gene: TRBV7-8
CDR3aa: CASSSRVTSGGDNEQFF

j_gene: TRBJ2-5
v_gene: TRBV6-1
CDR3aa: CASSERPTSQETQYF

j_gene: TRBJ2-1
v_gene: TRBV5-1
CDR3aa: CASSLSSGTKNEQFF

j_gene: TRBJ1-3
v_gene: TRBV5-4
CDR3aa: CASSTTGWAGNTIYF

j_gene: TRBJ1-3
v_gene: TRBV9
CDR3aa: CASSPAGRGNTIYF

j_gene: TRBJ2-3
v_gene: TRBV6-5
CDR3aa: CASSSGLDTDTQYF

j_gene: TRBJ2-7
v_gene: TRBV6-2/TRBV6-3
CDR3aa: CASSWDSQASEQYF

j_gene: TRBJ2-1
v_gene: TRBV28
CDR3aa: CASTQVRDEQFF

j_gene: TRBJ2-7
v_gene: TRBV28
CDR3aa: CASSFGTGNYYEQYF

j_gene: TRBJ2-3
v_gene: TRBV29-1
CDR3aa: CSVDRGGTDTQYF

j_gene: TRBJ2-5
v_gene: TRBV7-6
CDR3aa: CASSRGQGVQETQYF

j_gene: TRBJ1-5
v_gene: TRBV4-3
CDR3aa: CASSQVLTADQPQHF

j_gene: TRBJ1-1
v_gene: TRBV29-1
CDR3aa: CSVTDRGLAEAFF

j_gene: TRBJ2-3
v_gene: TRBV28
CDR3aa: CASSRQLAGFTRDTQYF

j_gene: TRBJ1-5
v_gene: TRBV29-1
CDR3aa: CSVQTGEQPQHF

j_gene: TRBJ2-7
v_gene: TRBV5-8
CDR3aa: CASSPWTGHEQYF

j_gene: TRBJ1-2
v_gene: TRBV28
CDR3aa: CASSLLGPFRGYTF

j_gene: TRBJ2-7
v_gene: TRBV30
CDR3aa: CAWKPAGPIYEQYF

j_gene: TRBJ1-1
v_gene: TRBV7-8
CDR3aa: CASSPTGSPSEAFF

j_gene: TRBJ2-7
v_gene: TRBV10-2
CDR3aa: CASSHTGAYEQYF

j_gene: TRBJ1-3
v_gene: TRBV6-5
CDR3aa: CASCIDRHSGNTIYF

j_gene: TRBJ2-3
v_gene: TRBV19
CDR3aa: CASSISENTDTQYF

j_gene: TRBJ2-2
v_gene: TRBV11-2
CDR3aa: CASSLESGIRELFF

j_gene: TRBJ1-4
v_gene: TRBV28
CDR3aa: CASSTYWASGHLGEKLFF

j_gene: TRBJ1-2
v_gene: TRBV19
CDR3aa: CASRPNRDRDYYGYTF

j_gene: TRBJ2-7
v_gene: TRBV6-5
CDR3aa: CASRMVAGPYEQYF

j_gene: TRBJ2-5
v_gene: TRBV4-2
CDR3aa: CASSQDLTGQETQYF

j_gene: TRBJ1-4
v_gene: TRBV19
CDR3aa: CASRNRQGEKLFF

j_gene: TRBJ1-5
v_gene: TRBV19
CDR3aa: CASTVRGGNNQPQHF

j_gene: TRBJ1-6
v_gene: TRBV5-1
CDR3aa: CASSRPDSYNSPLHF

j_gene: TRBJ2-3
v_gene: TRBV7-3
CDR3aa: CASSFRAAEADTQYF

j_gene: TRBJ2-5
v_gene: TRBV9
CDR3aa: CASSEGRTGGRETQYF

j_gene: TRBJ1-6
v_gene: TRBV10-3
CDR3aa: CAISKQGANSPLHF

j_gene: TRBJ2-2
v_gene: TRBV10-2
CDR3aa: CASSVLRSTGELFF

j_gene: TRBJ2-3
v_gene: TRBV30
CDR3aa: CAWSGAGVPDTQYF

j_gene: TRBJ1-1
v_gene: TRBV28
CDR3aa: CASSLGGVMNTEAFF

j_gene: TRBJ1-2
v_gene: TRBV5-1
CDR3aa: CASSLSGADGYTF

j_gene: TRBJ1-5
v_gene: TRBV2
CDR3aa: CASTRGNQPQHF

j_gene: TRBJ1-1
v_gene: TRBV28
CDR3aa: CASSAEPGTGATEAFF